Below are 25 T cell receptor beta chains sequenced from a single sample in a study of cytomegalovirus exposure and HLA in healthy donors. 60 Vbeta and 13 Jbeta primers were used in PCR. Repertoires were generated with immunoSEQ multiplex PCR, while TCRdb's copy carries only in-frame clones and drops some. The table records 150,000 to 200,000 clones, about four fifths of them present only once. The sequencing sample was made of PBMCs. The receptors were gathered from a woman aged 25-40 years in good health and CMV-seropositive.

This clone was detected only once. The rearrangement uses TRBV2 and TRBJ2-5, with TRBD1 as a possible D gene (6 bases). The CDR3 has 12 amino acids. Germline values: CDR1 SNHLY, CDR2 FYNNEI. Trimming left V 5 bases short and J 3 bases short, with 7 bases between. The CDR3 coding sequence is TGTGCCAGCAGTCGGACAGAAGAGACCCAGTACTTC. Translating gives CASSRTEETQYF.

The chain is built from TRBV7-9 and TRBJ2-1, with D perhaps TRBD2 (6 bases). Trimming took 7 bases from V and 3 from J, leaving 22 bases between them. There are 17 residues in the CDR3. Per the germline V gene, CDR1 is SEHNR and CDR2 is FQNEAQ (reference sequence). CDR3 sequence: CASKPPALAPIYNEQFF. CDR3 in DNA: TGTGCCAGCAAACCCCCCGCCCTAGCGCCAATCTACAATGAGCAGTTCTTC.

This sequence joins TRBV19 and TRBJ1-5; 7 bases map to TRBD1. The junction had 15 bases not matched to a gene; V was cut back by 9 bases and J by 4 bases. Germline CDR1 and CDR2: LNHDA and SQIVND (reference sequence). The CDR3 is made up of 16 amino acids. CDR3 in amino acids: CASHLQGSVVNQPQHF. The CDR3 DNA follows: TGTGCCAGCCACCTACAGGGGAGTGTGGTAAATCAGCCCCAGCATTTT.

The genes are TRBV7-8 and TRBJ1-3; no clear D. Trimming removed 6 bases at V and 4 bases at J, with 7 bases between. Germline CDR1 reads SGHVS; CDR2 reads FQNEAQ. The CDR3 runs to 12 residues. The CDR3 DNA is TGTGCCAGCAGGTCCGGGGGAAACACCATATATTTT. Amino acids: CASRSGGNTIYF.

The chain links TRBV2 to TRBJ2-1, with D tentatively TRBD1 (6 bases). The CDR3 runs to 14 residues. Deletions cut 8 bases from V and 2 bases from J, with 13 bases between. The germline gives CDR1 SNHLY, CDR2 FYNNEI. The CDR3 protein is CASSTDRPYNEQFF. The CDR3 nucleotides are TGTGCCAGCTCCACGGACAGACCCTACAATGAGCAGTTCTTC.

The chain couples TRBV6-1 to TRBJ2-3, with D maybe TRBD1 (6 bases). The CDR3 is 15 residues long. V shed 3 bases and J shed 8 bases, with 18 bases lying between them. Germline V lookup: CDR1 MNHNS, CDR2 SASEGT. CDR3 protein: CASSDGQRRVGTQYF. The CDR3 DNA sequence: TGTGCCAGCAGTGACGGACAGAGAAGGGTCGGTACGCAGTATTTT.

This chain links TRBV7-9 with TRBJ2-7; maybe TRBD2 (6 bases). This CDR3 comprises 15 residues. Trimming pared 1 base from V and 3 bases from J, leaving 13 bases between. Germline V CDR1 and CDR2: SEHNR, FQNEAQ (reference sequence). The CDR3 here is CASSLDETGVYEQYF. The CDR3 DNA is TGTGCCAGCAGCTTAGACGAGACGGGAGTCTACGAGCAGTACTTC. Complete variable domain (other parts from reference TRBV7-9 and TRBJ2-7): DTGVSQNPRHKITKRGQNVTFRCDPISEHNRLYWYRQTLGQGPEFLTYFQNEAQLEKSRLLSDRFSAERPKGSFSTLEIQRTEQGDSAMYLCASSLDETGVYEQYFGPGTRLTVT.

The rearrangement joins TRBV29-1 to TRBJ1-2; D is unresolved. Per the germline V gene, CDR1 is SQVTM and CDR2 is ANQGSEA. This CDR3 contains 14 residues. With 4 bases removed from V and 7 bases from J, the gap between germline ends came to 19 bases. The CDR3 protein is CSVGAYGSLTGYTF. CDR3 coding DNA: TGCAGCGTTGGGGCGTACGGCTCCCTCACTGGCTACACCTTC.

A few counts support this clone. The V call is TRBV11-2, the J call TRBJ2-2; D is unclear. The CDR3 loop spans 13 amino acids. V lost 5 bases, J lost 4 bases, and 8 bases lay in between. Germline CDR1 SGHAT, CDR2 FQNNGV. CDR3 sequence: CASSARLTGELFF. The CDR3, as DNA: TGTGCCAGCAGCGCCCGACTCACCGGGGAGCTGTTTTTT.

The CDR3 is CASEIRANTGELFF. CDR3 DNA: TGCGCCAGCGAAATCAGGGCGAACACCGGGGAGCTGTTTTTT. This rearrangement joins TRBV5-1 to TRBJ2-2; a possible D gene is TRBD1 (5 bases). Germline assignment: CDR1 SGHRS and CDR2 YFSETQ. V was cut by 7 bases and J by 0 bases, with 10 bases left in between. The CDR3 spans 14 residues. The full variable domain, with the rest looked up from reference TRBV5-1 and TRBJ2-2, is KAGVTQTPRYLIKTRGQQVTLSCSPISGHRSVSWYQQTPGQGLQFLFEYFSETQRNKGNFPGRFSGRQFSNSRSEMNVSTLELGDSALYLCASEIRANTGELFFGEGSRLTVL.

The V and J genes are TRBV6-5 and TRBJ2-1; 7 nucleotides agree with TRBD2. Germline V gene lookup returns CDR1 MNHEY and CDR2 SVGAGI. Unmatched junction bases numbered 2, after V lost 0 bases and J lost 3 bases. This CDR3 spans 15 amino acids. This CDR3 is CASSYSAGSYNEQFF. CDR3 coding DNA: TGTGCCAGCAGTTACTCAGCGGGAAGCTACAATGAGCAGTTCTTC.

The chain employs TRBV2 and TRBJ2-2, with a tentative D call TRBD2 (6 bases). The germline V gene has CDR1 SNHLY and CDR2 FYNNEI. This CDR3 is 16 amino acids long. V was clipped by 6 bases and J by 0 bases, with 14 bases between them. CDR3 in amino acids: CASSPGGTANTGELFF. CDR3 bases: TGTGCCAGCAGCCCCGGGGGAACAGCGAACACCGGGGAGCTGTTTTTT.

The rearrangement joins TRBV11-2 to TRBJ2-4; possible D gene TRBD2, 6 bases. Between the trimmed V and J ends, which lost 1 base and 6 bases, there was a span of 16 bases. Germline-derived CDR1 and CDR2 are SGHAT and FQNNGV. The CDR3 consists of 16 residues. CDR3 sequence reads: CASSLAAGGFGNIQYF. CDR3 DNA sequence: TGTGCCAGCAGCTTAGCGGCAGGAGGGTTTGGAAACATTCAGTACTTC.

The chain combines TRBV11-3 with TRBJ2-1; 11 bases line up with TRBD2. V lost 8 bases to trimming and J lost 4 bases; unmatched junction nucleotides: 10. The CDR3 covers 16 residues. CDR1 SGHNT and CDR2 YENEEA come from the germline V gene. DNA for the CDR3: TGTGCCAGCGGCCCCGGGGCTAGCGGGAGGTACAATGAGCAGTTCTTC. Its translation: CASGPGASGRYNEQFF.

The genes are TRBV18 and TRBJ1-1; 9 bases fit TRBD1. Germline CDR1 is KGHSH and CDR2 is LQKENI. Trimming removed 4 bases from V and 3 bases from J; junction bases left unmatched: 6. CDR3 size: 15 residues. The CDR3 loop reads CASSLLQGADTEAFF. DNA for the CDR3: TGTGCCAGCTCACTCTTACAGGGGGCTGACACTGAAGCTTTCTTT.

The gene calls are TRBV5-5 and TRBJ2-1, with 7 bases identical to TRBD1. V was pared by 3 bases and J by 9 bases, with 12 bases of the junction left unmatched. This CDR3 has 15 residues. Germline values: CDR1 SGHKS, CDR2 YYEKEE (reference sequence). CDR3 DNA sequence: TGTGCCAGCAGCTCCCAGGGGGACCCGAAACTTGAGCAGTTCTTC. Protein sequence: CASSSQGDPKLEQFF.

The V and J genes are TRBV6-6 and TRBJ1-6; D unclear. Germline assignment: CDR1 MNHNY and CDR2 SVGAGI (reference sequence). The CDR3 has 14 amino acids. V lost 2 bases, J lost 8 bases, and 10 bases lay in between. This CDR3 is CASSYRHKDSPLHF. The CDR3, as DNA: TGTGCCAGCAGTTACCGACACAAGGATTCACCCCTCCACTTT.

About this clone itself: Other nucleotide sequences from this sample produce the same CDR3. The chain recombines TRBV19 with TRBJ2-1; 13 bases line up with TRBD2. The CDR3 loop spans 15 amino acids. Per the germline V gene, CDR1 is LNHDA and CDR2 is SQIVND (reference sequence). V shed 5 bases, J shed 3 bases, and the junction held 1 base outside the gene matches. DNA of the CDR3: TGTGCCAGTAGTCGGACTAGCGGGGGCTACAATGAGCAGTTCTTC. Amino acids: CASSRTSGGYNEQFF.

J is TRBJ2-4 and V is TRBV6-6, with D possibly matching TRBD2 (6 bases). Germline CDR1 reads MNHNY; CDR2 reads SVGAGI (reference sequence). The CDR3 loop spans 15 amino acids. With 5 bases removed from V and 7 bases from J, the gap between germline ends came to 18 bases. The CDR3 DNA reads TGTGCCAGCAGTCGTGGGCCGGGCGCGGGGAACATTCAGTACTTC. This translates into CASSRGPGAGNIQYF.

The CDR3 coding sequence is TGCGCCAGCAGCCGTAACAGGGGCCCAGGGAATGAAAAACTGTTTTTT. Translated, it gives CASSRNRGPGNEKLFF. The gene calls are TRBV4-3 and TRBJ1-4; the match to TRBD1 covers 7 bases. The CDR3 covers 16 residues. V was clipped by 4 bases and J by 5 bases; unmatched bases: 10. Looked up from germline, CDR1 is LGHNA and CDR2 is YSLEER.

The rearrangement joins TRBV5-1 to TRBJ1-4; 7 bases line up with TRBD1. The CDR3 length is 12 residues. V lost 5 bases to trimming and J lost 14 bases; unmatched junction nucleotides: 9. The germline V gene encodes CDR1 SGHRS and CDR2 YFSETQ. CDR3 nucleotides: TGCGCCAGCAGTCCGGACAGGCTGATTCTGTTTTTT. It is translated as CASSPDRLILFF.

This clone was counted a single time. The CDR3 nucleotides are TGTGCCAGCATGGACAGGGGCTCTATTTTGCAGTACTTC. Translating it yields CASMDRGSILQYF. The chain is built from TRBV2 and TRBJ2-7, with 9 bases lining up with TRBD1. Germline V gene sequence: CDR1 SNHLY, CDR2 FYNNEI. Trimming took 7 bases from V and 9 from J; bases not matched to a gene: 10. CDR3 size: 13 residues.

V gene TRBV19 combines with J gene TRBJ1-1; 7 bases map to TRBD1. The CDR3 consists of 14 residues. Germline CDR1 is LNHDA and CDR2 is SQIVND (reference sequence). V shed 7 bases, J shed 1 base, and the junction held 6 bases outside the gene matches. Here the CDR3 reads CASKARGKNTEAFF. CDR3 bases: TGTGCCAGTAAGGCCAGGGGGAAGAACACTGAAGCTTTCTTT.

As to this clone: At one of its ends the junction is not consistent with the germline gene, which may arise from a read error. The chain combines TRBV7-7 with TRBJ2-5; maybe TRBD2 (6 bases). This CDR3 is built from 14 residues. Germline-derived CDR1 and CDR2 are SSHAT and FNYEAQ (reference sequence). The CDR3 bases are TGTGCTAGCAGCTTAGGAGGGAACCAAGAGACCCAGTACTTC. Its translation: CASSLGGNQETQYF. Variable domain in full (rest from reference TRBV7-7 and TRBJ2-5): GAGVSQSPRYKVTKRGQDVTLRCDPISSHATLYWYQQALGQGPEFLTYFNYEAQPDKSGLPSDRFSAERPEGSISTLTIQRTEQRDSAMYRCASSLGGNQETQYFGPGTRLLVL.

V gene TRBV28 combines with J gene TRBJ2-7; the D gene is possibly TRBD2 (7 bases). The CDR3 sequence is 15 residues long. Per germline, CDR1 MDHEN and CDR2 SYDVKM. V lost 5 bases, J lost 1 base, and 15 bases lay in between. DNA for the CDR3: TGTGCCAGCAGTATCCCCAGGGGACTATCCTACGAGCAGTACTTC. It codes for CASSIPRGLSYEQYF.